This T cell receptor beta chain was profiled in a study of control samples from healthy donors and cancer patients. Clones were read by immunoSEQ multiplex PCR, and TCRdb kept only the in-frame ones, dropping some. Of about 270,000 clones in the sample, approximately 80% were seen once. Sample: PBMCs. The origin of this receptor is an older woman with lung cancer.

CDR3 sequence (DNA): TGTGCCAGCAGCTTGGTGGGTGGAAGCACAGATACGCAGTATTTT. Its translation is CASSLVGGSTDTQYF. This sequence joins TRBV5-4 and TRBJ2-3; D ambiguous. Trimming stripped 0 bases from V and 0 bases from J, with 8 bases between. Germline CDR1 is SGHNT and CDR2 is YYREEE (reference sequence). The CDR3 sequence is 15 residues long.